The 21 T cell receptor beta chains below all came from one sample that was sequenced in a study of regulatory T cells in long-lasting Graves disease. HTBI primers from iRepertoire and Arm-PCR of CDR3 regions yielded the TCR beta libraries. TCRdb re-derived calls from the multiplex PCR reads in MiXCR, one entry per CDR3 protein. The sample has 620,000 or so distinct CDR3 sequences, around 15% seen once; the top ten hold 15% to 20%. As for time point: newly diagnosed GD, antithyroid drugs for less than 3 months. RNA isolated from PBMCs was used to make the TCR library. These data also formed part of another study, on T cells in Graves' hyperthyroidism and ophthalmopathy.

The sequenced sample was peripheral blood mononuclear cells (PBMCs), obtained at new diagnosis, from a patient treated with antithyroid drugs. The receptors derive from a woman in her thirties with Graves disease.

This clonotype has just a few counts. The rearrangement joins TRBV24-1 to TRBJ2-2, with 10 bases fitting TRBD1. The CDR3 extends over 15 amino acids. CDR1 and CDR2 from the germline V gene are KGHDR and SFDVKD. The junction had 4 bases not matched to a gene; V was cut back by 6 bases and J by 4 bases. CDR3 DNA: TGTGCCACCAGTAAGGACAGGGGGACCACCGGGGAGCTGTTTTTT. Translating gives CATSKDRGTTGELFF.

This clonotype was counted between two and nine times. This chain joins TRBV20-1 and TRBJ2-7; 7 bases line up with TRBD1. CDR1 and CDR2 from the germline V gene are DFQATT and SNEGSKA (reference sequence). V shed 6 bases, J shed 5 bases, and the junction held 16 bases outside the gene matches. The CDR3 spans 15 residues. The CDR3 loop is CSATPSGQVDNEQYF. The CDR3 DNA is TGCAGTGCCACCCCCTCCGGACAGGTTGACAACGAGCAGTACTTC.

The chain carries TRBV3-1 and TRBJ2-2, with 7 bases fitting TRBD1. The germline CDR1 and CDR2 sequences are LGHDT and YNNKEL (reference sequence). CDR3 size: 16 residues. J was trimmed by 1 base and V by 4 bases; bases with no gene match: 6. The CDR3 region is CASSPPGQLNTGELFF. The CDR3 DNA sequence: TGTGCCAGCAGCCCTCCGGGACAGCTGAACACCGGGGAGCTGTTTTTT.

This sequence joins TRBV9 and TRBJ2-1; a possible D gene is TRBD2 (5 bases). V was pared by 4 bases and J by 7 bases, with 21 bases between. Germline V gene lookup returns CDR1 SGDLS and CDR2 YYNGEE. The CDR3 runs 16 residues. CDR3 sequence (DNA): TGTGCCAGCAGCCCTCCTTCCGGGGAGAACCGGAATGAGCAGTTCTTC. Its protein product is CASSPPSGENRNEQFF.

This clonotype was picked up a small number of times. This sequence joins TRBV11-2 and TRBJ2-1; 8 positions match TRBD2. V shed 2 bases and J 9 bases; nucleotides not matched to a gene: 21. CDR1 is SGHAT and CDR2 is FQNNGV in the germline V gene. The CDR3 is 19 amino acids. In DNA, the CDR3 is TGTGCCAGCAGCTTAAGCAGGGGTGAAGGACTAGCAGCGAACGGTGAGCAGTTCTTC. This codes for CASSLSRGEGLAANGEQFF.

This clonotype was detected only a few times. The V and J genes are TRBV6-1 and TRBJ1-2, with 7 bases lining up with TRBD1. The CDR3 extends over 14 amino acids. Germline V gene sequence: CDR1 MNHNS, CDR2 SASEGT. J gave up 3 bases and V 7 bases, and 8 bases lay outside the gene matches. The CDR3 spells CASKRDSLDYGYTF. For the CDR3, the DNA is TGTGCCAGCAAGAGGGACAGCCTGGACTATGGCTACACCTTC.

CDR3 nucleotides: TGTGCCTGGAGCCGGGACAGGAGGAGCGGGGAGCTGTTTTTT. It specifies CAWSRDRRSGELFF. J is TRBJ2-2 and V is TRBV30; 8 nucleotides agree with TRBD1. Trimming cost V 3 bases and J 7 bases; bases outside gene matches: 7. CDR1 and CDR2 from the germline V gene are GTSNPN and SVGIG (reference sequence). The CDR3 loop spans 14 amino acids.

This clonotype was seen repeatedly, ten times or more. The chain has TRBV28 and TRBJ2-7; TRBD1 matches 7 bases. This CDR3 is 12 amino acids long. CDR1 and CDR2 (germline): MDHEN, SYDVKM. V was pared by 3 bases and J by 9 bases, with 5 bases of the junction left unmatched. The CDR3 nucleotides read TGTGCCAGCAGTTTCTCTGGACAGGCGCAGTACTTC. Its protein is CASSFSGQAQYF.

This clonotype was detected many times. This chain uses TRBV3-1 with TRBJ1-5; no definite D call. V was cut by 1 base and J by 0 bases, with 7 bases left in between. This CDR3 has 15 residues. Germline V lookup: CDR1 LGHDT, CDR2 YNNKEL (reference sequence). This CDR3 reads CASSQGHSSNQPQHF. The CDR3 DNA is TGTGCCAGCAGCCAAGGGCACTCTAGCAATCAGCCCCAGCATTTT.

This clonotype was counted a few times. V usage is TRBV27 and J usage is TRBJ2-7; D unclear. Germline V gene lookup returns CDR1 MNHEY and CDR2 SMNVEV (reference sequence). The CDR3 totals 13 residues. V gave up 5 bases and J gave up 4 bases, with 12 bases separating them. The CDR3 nucleotides are TGTGCCAGCAGTCACGCGCGGAATTACGAGCAGTACTTC. This encodes CASSHARNYEQYF.

There are a few counts of this clonotype. The chain carries TRBV30 and TRBJ1-1; 8 positions match TRBD1. Losses at the gene ends were 8 bases for V and 0 bases for J; bases not matched to a gene: 8. Germline V gives CDR1 GTSNPN, CDR2 SVGIG (reference sequence). This CDR3 is built from 14 residues. The CDR3 is CANSQGALNTEAFF. CDR3 DNA sequence: TGTGCCAACTCCCAGGGGGCCCTGAACACTGAAGCTTTCTTT. Full variable domain (missing parts from reference TRBV30 and TRBJ1-1): SQTIHQWPATLVQPVGSPLSLECTVEGTSNPNLYWYRQAAGRGLQLLFYSVGIGQISSEVPQNLSASRPQDRQFILSSKKLLLSDSGFYLCANSQGALNTEAFFGQGTRLTVV.

In this sample, this clonotype turned up many times. This chain uses TRBV6-1 with TRBJ2-1, with TRBD1 matching over 7 bases. Trimming took 4 bases from V and 9 from J; bases not matched to a gene: 12. This CDR3 comprises 15 residues. Germline CDR1 is MNHNS and CDR2 is SASEGT. The DNA of the CDR3 is TGTGCCAGCAGTGTTAGACAGGGTATCGGGGCTGAGCAGTTCTTC. It is translated as CASSVRQGIGAEQFF.

The chain links TRBV3-1 to TRBJ1-2; D unclear. Between the trimmed V and J ends, which lost 0 bases and 7 bases, there was a span of 12 bases. Germline-derived CDR1 and CDR2 are LGHDT and YNNKEL (reference sequence). This CDR3 has 14 amino acids. CDR3 nucleotides: TGTGCCAGCAGCCAAGATTCAGGCGGCCGTGGCTACACCTTC. Translation: CASSQDSGGRGYTF.

The chain joins TRBV24-1 to TRBJ1-4; D is perhaps TRBD1 (5 bases). The CDR3 is 15 amino acids. CDR1 and CDR2 (germline): KGHDR, SFDVKD. The V gene lost 6 bases and the J gene lost 5 bases, with 15 bases spanning the gap. The CDR3 loop reads CATSPGGIGNEKLFF. The CDR3, as DNA: TGTGCCACCAGTCCCGGGGGGATTGGCAATGAAAAACTGTTTTTT.

CDR3 region: CASSLESAFEQYF. DNA of the CDR3: TGTGCCAGCAGCCTAGAGTCAGCCTTCGAGCAGTACTTC. J is TRBJ2-7 and V is TRBV5-6; the D is unclear. Trimming removed 4 bases at V and 6 bases at J, with 14 bases between. The CDR3 sequence is 13 residues long. Looked up from germline, CDR1 is SGHDT and CDR2 is YYEEEE.

Turning to this clonotype: A single base separates this from a much larger clone, so it may be a read error. The chain is built from TRBV28 and TRBJ2-2, with D unclear. The V end lost 10 bases, the J end lost 6 bases, and 18 bases lay between the germline ends. This CDR3 is built from 14 residues. CDR1 is MDHEN and CDR2 is SYDVKM in the germline V gene. DNA for the CDR3: TGTGCCACCAGCACCCGGGTTTACGCCGGGGAGCTGTTTTTT. Translated: CATSTRVYAGELFF.

In this sample, this clonotype turned up a few times. The chain employs TRBV7-8 and TRBJ2-7; 7 bases match TRBD1. Per the germline V gene, CDR1 is SGHVS and CDR2 is FQNEAQ. V was clipped by 3 bases and J by 4 bases; unmatched bases: 12. The CDR3 extends over 16 amino acids. The CDR3 is CASSLVIPGQSYEQYF. CDR3 in DNA: TGTGCCAGCAGCTTGGTGATACCGGGACAGTCTTACGAGCAGTACTTC.

The chain carries TRBV9 and TRBJ1-1; 9 bases line up with TRBD1. Germline-derived CDR1 and CDR2 are SGDLS and YYNGEE. This CDR3 is 16 amino acids long. V was pared by 0 bases and J by 4 bases, with 7 bases of the junction left unmatched. The CDR3 here is CASSVAGDREGTEAFF. The CDR3 nucleotides are TGTGCCAGCAGCGTAGCAGGGGACAGGGAGGGCACTGAAGCTTTCTTT.

This clonotype was observed at least ten times. V is TRBV7-9 and J is TRBJ1-1; 7 nucleotides agree with TRBD1. J gave up 1 base and V 7 bases, and 6 bases lay outside the gene matches. Germline V gives CDR1 SEHNR, CDR2 FQNEAQ (reference sequence). The CDR3 totals 14 residues. CDR3 nucleotide sequence: TGTGCCAGCAACTTCGGACAGGCGAACACTGAAGCTTTCTTT. The encoded protein is CASNFGQANTEAFF.

This clonotype was counted at least ten times. The CDR3 DNA follows: TGCAGTGCGTACGGGACTGACCTGACCTACGAGCAGTACTTC. Protein: CSAYGTDLTYEQYF. This rearrangement joins TRBV20-1 to TRBJ2-7, with D possibly matching TRBD2 (6 bases). CDR3 length: 14 residues. Trimming pared 6 bases from V and 2 bases from J, leaving 17 bases between. The germline V gene encodes CDR1 DFQATT and CDR2 SNEGSKA (reference sequence).

This clonotype occurred a few times. This rearrangement joins TRBV4-1 to TRBJ2-5, with D possibly TRBD1 on 5 matching bases. The CDR3 extends over 13 amino acids. Per germline, CDR1 MGHRA and CDR2 YSYEKL. V lost 5 bases and J 3 bases, leaving 10 bases between the germline ends. CDR3 region: CASSSGNEETQYF. As DNA, the CDR3 is TGCGCCAGCAGCTCAGGGAACGAAGAGACCCAGTACTTC.